These 19 T cell receptor beta chains share one sample of origin, sequenced in a study of blood T cell repertoires in COVID-19. Only in-frame clones appear in the TCRdb table, and some are missing; sequencing was by immunoSEQ multiplex PCR. The sample has around 220,000 clones, roughly 80% seen once; the top ten hold less than 11%. Sequencing was performed on peripheral blood. The receptors stem from a woman of 80 years or more with acute or convalescent COVID-19.

A few counts support this clone. The gene calls are TRBV19 and TRBJ1-1, with D possibly being TRBD1 (6 bases). V was cut by 5 bases and J by 0 bases, with 19 bases left in between. Germline V gene sequence: CDR1 LNHDA, CDR2 SQIVND (reference sequence). The CDR3 extends over 17 amino acids. In DNA form, the CDR3 reads TGTGCCAGTAGTGCCCTCCCGGGACATAGCATGAACACTGAAGCTTTCTTT. Its translation is CASSALPGHSMNTEAFF.

The chain carries TRBV5-1 and TRBJ1-1; no firm D call. V was shortened by 3 bases and J by 1 base, with 10 bases between the two germline ends. Germline V gene lookup returns CDR1 SGHRS and CDR2 YFSETQ. The CDR3 covers 14 residues. The CDR3 sequence: CASSSNAGNTEAFF. CDR3 coding DNA: TGCGCCAGCAGCTCGAATGCCGGGAACACTGAAGCTTTCTTT.

The rearrangement uses TRBV30 and TRBJ2-7; 9 nucleotides align to TRBD2. Germline trimming cut 0 bases from V and 3 bases from J; bases unmatched to any gene: 9. The V gene's germline CDR1 is GTSNPN and CDR2 SVGIG (reference sequence). The CDR3 spans 16 residues. The CDR3 region has the DNA TGTGCCTGGAGTGTGCGCGGGGGGGGGCGCGGCTACGAGCAGTACTTC. It is translated as CAWSVRGGGRGYEQYF.

A single count supports this clone. For the CDR3, the DNA is TGTGCCAGCAGCTTTCCGCCGGACAGGGGAACTGGAAACACCATATATTTT. Translating it yields CASSFPPDRGTGNTIYF. The chain combines TRBV28 with TRBJ1-3; TRBD1 aligns across 9 bases. V lost 6 bases and J lost 2; bases outside the gene matches: 11. Germline V gene data show CDR1 as MDHEN and CDR2 as SYDVKM. There are 17 residues in the CDR3.

V is TRBV14 and J is TRBJ2-3; D not certain. V was shortened by 4 bases and J by 8 bases, with 19 bases between the two germline ends. The length of the CDR3 is 15 residues. Germline CDR1 reads SGHDN; CDR2 reads FVKESK. The CDR3 bases are TGTGCCAGCAGCCCGGCAGGCAGTATACTGGGTACGCAGTATTTT. Translation gives CASSPAGSILGTQYF.

The J gene is TRBJ2-2, the V gene TRBV14; a weak D match, TRBD2 (5 bases). CDR1 is SGHDN and CDR2 is FVKESK in the germline V gene. The CDR3 is made up of 14 amino acids. Trimming cost V 2 bases and J 3 bases, with 7 bases left between them. CDR3 amino acids: CASSQLGDTGELFF. The CDR3, as DNA: TGTGCCAGCAGCCAACTGGGAGACACCGGGGAGCTGTTTTTT.

This chain uses TRBV9 with TRBJ2-7; D perhaps matches TRBD1 (5 bases). This CDR3 region has 14 residues. The germline V gene has CDR1 SGDLS and CDR2 YYNGEE. The V gene lost 2 bases and the J gene lost 2 bases, with 11 bases spanning the gap. CDR3 sequence: CASSVQAGTYEQYF. CDR3 DNA sequence: TGTGCCAGCAGCGTTCAAGCAGGGACCTACGAGCAGTACTTC. Looking up the rest from reference TRBV9 and TRBJ2-7 gives the full variable domain: DSGVTQTPKHLITATGQRVTLRCSPRSGDLSVYWYQQSLDQGLQFLIQYYNGEERAKGNILERFSAQQFPDLHSELNLSSLELGDSALYFCASSVQAGTYEQYFGPGTRLTVT.

The CDR3 bases are TGTGCCACCGGACGGAGAGCGGGGAACACCGGGGAGCTGTTTTTT. It is translated as CATGRRAGNTGELFF. The chain has TRBV19 and TRBJ2-2, with D maybe TRBD2 (6 bases). The CDR3 length is 15 residues. The V end was cut by 10 bases, the J end by 1 base, with 16 bases between. Germline assignment: CDR1 LNHDA and CDR2 SQIVND (reference sequence).

This clone was observed a few times. The rearrangement links TRBV2 to TRBJ2-2, with a tentative D call TRBD2 (6 bases). V shed 7 bases and J shed 4 bases, with 13 bases lying between them. The CDR3 sequence is 14 residues long. CDR1 is SNHLY, CDR2 FYNNEI, per germline. CDR3 region: CASMRRGGTGELFF. CDR3 in DNA: TGTGCCAGCATGAGGCGGGGAGGCACCGGGGAGCTGTTTTTT.

This chain uses TRBV5-6 with TRBJ1-4; 9 bases line up with TRBD1. Germline CDR1 SGHDT, CDR2 YYEEEE. The CDR3 loop spans 15 amino acids. V was clipped by 4 bases and J by 8 bases; unmatched bases: 9. The CDR3 DNA reads as TGTGCCAGCAGCCCGAGACAGGGGGTAATGGAAAAACTGTTTTTT. Translation: CASSPRQGVMEKLFF.

The chain uses TRBV5-6 and TRBJ2-1; 11 positions agree with TRBD2. The junction had 5 bases not matched to a gene; V was cut back by 2 bases and J by 4 bases. The CDR3 sequence is 16 residues long. The V gene's germline CDR1 is SGHDT and CDR2 YYEEEE. CDR3 loop: CASSFATSGVYNEQFF. For the CDR3, the DNA is TGTGCCAGCAGCTTCGCGACTAGCGGGGTTTACAATGAGCAGTTCTTC.

The table lists this clone with a count of one. The chain combines TRBV28 with TRBJ2-2; 7 bases are shared with TRBD1. The CDR3 has 13 amino acids. V dropped 6 bases and J dropped 5; count of bases not matched to a gene: 3. The germline CDR1 and CDR2 sequences are MDHEN and SYDVKM. The chain's CDR3 is CASRRQGTGELFF. The CDR3 DNA sequence: TGTGCCAGCAGAAGACAGGGAACCGGGGAGCTGTTTTTT.

The rearrangement joins TRBV19 to TRBJ2-5; the D gene is possibly TRBD1 (7 bases). CDR1 and CDR2 from the germline V gene are LNHDA and SQIVND (reference sequence). The CDR3 length is 16 residues. Trimming took off 4 bases at V and 1 base at J, with 16 bases between the two ends. The CDR3, as DNA: TGTGCCAGTAGTAAGGGGGGACAGCCTGTCCAAGAGACCCAGTACTTC. It translates to CASSKGGQPVQETQYF.

In its sample, this clone was seen once. V usage is TRBV7-8 and J usage is TRBJ2-5; 9 bases are shared with TRBD2. CDR3 length equals 17 residues. V was pared by 3 bases and J by 1 base, with 9 bases of the junction left unmatched. Germline CDR1 SGHVS, CDR2 FQNEAQ. The CDR3 loop is CASSFTSGLPSQETQYF. The CDR3 nucleotides read TGTGCCAGCAGCTTCACTAGCGGGTTGCCAAGCCAAGAGACCCAGTACTTC.

The rearrangement joins TRBV6-2 or TRBV6-3 to TRBJ1-2; D is unresolved. The CDR3 is made up of 13 amino acids. Germline values: CDR1 MNHEY, CDR2 SVGEGT. Trimming took 6 bases from V and 10 from J, leaving 18 bases between them. CDR3 protein: CASSRALALDYTF. The DNA for the CDR3 is TGTGCCAGCAGCCGAGCGCTGGCTCTGGACTACACCTTC.

The chain links TRBV5-6 to TRBJ1-1; 7 bases map to TRBD1. J lost 6 bases, V lost 2 bases, and 4 bases had no gene match. The CDR3 totals 13 residues. The germline CDR1 and CDR2 sequences are SGHDT and YYEEEE. The CDR3 DNA follows: TGTGCCAGCAGCTTTTCCGGGACAGCTGAAGCTTTCTTT. Translation gives CASSFSGTAEAFF.

This chain joins TRBV7-2 and TRBJ1-3, with TRBD1 matching over 9 bases. This CDR3 is built from 16 residues. Per germline, CDR1 SGHTA and CDR2 FQGNSA. J gave up 0 bases and V 5 bases, and 5 bases lay outside the gene matches. The CDR3 here is CASSLGQGYSGNTIYF. The CDR3 DNA reads as TGTGCCAGCAGCCTGGGACAGGGCTACTCTGGAAACACCATATATTTT.

J is TRBJ1-2 and V is TRBV12-3 or TRBV12-4; tentatively, D is TRBD1 (6 bases). Trimming shortened V by 4 bases and J by 8 bases, and 11 bases separated the two germline ends. This CDR3 comprises 12 residues. The CDR3 nucleotides read TGTGCCAGCAGTTCCGGGGGGCGCGGCTACACCTTC. Translating gives CASSSGGRGYTF.

The genes are TRBV5-1 and TRBJ2-1; 10 bases are shared with TRBD2. This CDR3 region has 13 residues. Germline values: CDR1 SGHRS, CDR2 YFSETQ. V gave up 3 bases and J gave up 8 bases; unmatched junction bases: 2. This chain's CDR3 is CASSSLAGDEQFF. The CDR3 nucleotides are TGCGCCAGCAGCTCTCTAGCGGGAGATGAGCAGTTCTTC.